These 10 T cell receptor beta chains originate from one sample sequenced in a study of blood T cell repertoires in COVID-19. Sequencing used immunoSEQ multiplex PCR; TCRdb keeps in-frame clones, though not all of them. The sample contains some 130,000 clones, around 89% of which appear only once. Sequenced material: peripheral blood. Receptor source: a man aged 60-69 years with COVID-19, enrolled during active disease.

The chain combines TRBV9 with TRBJ2-7, with a possible D match to TRBD2 (5 bases). V dropped 0 bases and J dropped 6 bases, with 16 bases sitting between them. The CDR3 spans 15 residues. In germline, CDR1 is SGDLS, CDR2 YYNGEE. CDR3 amino acids: CASSVGSGNRAEQYF. CDR3 DNA: TGTGCCAGCAGCGTAGGGTCGGGGAATCGGGCCGAGCAGTACTTC.

The gene calls are TRBV6-5 and TRBJ1-5; D gene unclear. V shed 6 bases and J shed 2 bases, with 14 bases lying between them. The germline gives CDR1 MNHEY, CDR2 SVGAGI. This CDR3 contains 15 residues. CDR3 sequence (DNA): TGTGCCAGCAGCCCCGGAGGTATGGGCAATCAGCCCCAGCATTTT. It is translated as CASSPGGMGNQPQHF.

V usage is TRBV29-1 and J usage is TRBJ1-1, with 10 positions matching TRBD1. CDR3 length: 13 amino acids. The V gene's germline CDR1 is SQVTM and CDR2 ANQGSEA. The CDR3 coding sequence is TGCACCATCAGGGACAGGGGAGTCACTGAAGCTTTCTTT. Translating it yields CTIRDRGVTEAFF.

The gene calls are TRBV19 and TRBJ2-5, with D possibly TRBD2 on 5 matching bases. Trimming removed 6 bases at V and 0 bases at J, with 14 bases between. Germline CDR1 reads LNHDA; CDR2 reads SQIVND (reference sequence). The length of the CDR3 is 15 residues. CDR3 nucleotide sequence: TGTGCCAGTAGGAAGCTCGGGGAGTACCAAGAGACCCAGTACTTC. As protein: CASRKLGEYQETQYF.

This clone came up a few times. This rearrangement joins TRBV5-4 to TRBJ1-1; tentatively, D is TRBD1 (5 bases). Germline V gene sequence: CDR1 SGHNT, CDR2 YYREEE (reference sequence). Trimming pared 0 bases from V and 1 base from J, leaving 10 bases between. The CDR3 contains 15 residues. The CDR3 region is CASSLGDSPNTEAFF. The CDR3 DNA follows: TGTGCCAGCAGCTTGGGAGACAGTCCGAACACTGAAGCTTTCTTT.

This clone has just a few counts. This chain uses TRBV11-2 with TRBJ2-5; 8 nucleotides line up with TRBD2. The germline V gene has CDR1 SGHAT and CDR2 FQNNGV. The junction had 6 bases not matched to a gene; V was cut back by 1 base and J by 5 bases. The CDR3 spans 15 residues. CDR3 bases: TGTGCCAGCAGCTTAGCGGGGGGGAACCTGGAGACCCAGTACTTC. Protein product: CASSLAGGNLETQYF.

CDR3 amino acids: CAISDTYRGPDGYTF. In DNA form, the CDR3 reads TGTGCCATCAGTGACACTTACAGGGGGCCGGATGGCTACACCTTC. The gene calls are TRBV10-3 and TRBJ1-2; 9 bases match TRBD1. Germline trimming cut 3 bases from V and 6 bases from J; bases unmatched to any gene: 8. Per the germline V gene, CDR1 is ENHRY and CDR2 is SYGVKD. This CDR3 is built from 15 residues.

The chain links TRBV7-3 to TRBJ2-1; D might be TRBD2 (6 bases). Trimming took off 9 bases at V and 9 bases at J, with 12 bases between the two ends. The germline CDR1 and CDR2 sequences are SGHTA and FQGTGA. This CDR3 has 11 residues. The CDR3 DNA follows: TGTGCCAGGGGGGGTTCTGGTGAGCAGTTCTTC. This gives the protein CARGGSGEQFF. Together with reference TRBV7-3 and TRBJ2-1, the CDR3 gives the full variable domain: GAGVSQTPSNKVTEKGKYVELRCDPISGHTALYWYRQSLGQGPEFLIYFQGTGAADDSGLPNDRFFAVRPEGSVSTLKIQRTERGDSAVYLCARGGSGEQFFGPGTRLTVL.

The chain uses TRBV30 and TRBJ1-2; a weak D match, TRBD1 (6 bases). V was cut by 3 bases and J by 1 base, with 18 bases left in between. This CDR3 has 16 residues. Germline V gene lookup returns CDR1 GTSNPN and CDR2 SVGIG (reference sequence). CDR3 DNA: TGTGCCTGGAGGACTCGGGGGGCCAAATTTAACTATGGCTACACCTTC. Its translation is CAWRTRGAKFNYGYTF.

V usage is TRBV7-8 and J usage is TRBJ2-1; 14 bases match TRBD2. CDR3 length: 17 residues. Germline V gene lookup returns CDR1 SGHVS and CDR2 FQNEAQ. V lost 5 bases, J lost 4 bases, and 7 bases stayed unmatched. The CDR3 sequence is CASSHGTSGGEYNEQFF. CDR3 nucleotide sequence: TGTGCCAGCAGCCACGGGACTAGCGGGGGTGAATACAATGAGCAGTTCTTC.